This T cell receptor (beta chain) came from a study of identical twins. With 7 bases removed from V and 6 bases from J, the gap between germline ends came to 16 bases. The CDR3 runs 14 residues. Study-level results: Models came in too low on out-of-frame TCR alpha sharing in monozygotic twins.

This clonotype has ten or more counts. Its antigen is as yet unknown. MiXCR, applied by TCRdb to the 5' RACE reads, yields one record per CDR3 protein. The profile shows about 690,000 distinct CDR3 sequences, around 6% of them singletons. The rearrangement joins TRBV12-3 or TRBV12-4 to TRBJ1-5, with a possible D match to TRBD1 (5 bases). The sequencing sample was made of naive T cells sorted from blood. The TCR comes from a young man in good health. The CDR3 is CASKNTGEGQPQHF. For the CDR3, the DNA is TGTGCCAGCAAAAACACAGGTGAAGGTCAGCCCCAGCATTTT.